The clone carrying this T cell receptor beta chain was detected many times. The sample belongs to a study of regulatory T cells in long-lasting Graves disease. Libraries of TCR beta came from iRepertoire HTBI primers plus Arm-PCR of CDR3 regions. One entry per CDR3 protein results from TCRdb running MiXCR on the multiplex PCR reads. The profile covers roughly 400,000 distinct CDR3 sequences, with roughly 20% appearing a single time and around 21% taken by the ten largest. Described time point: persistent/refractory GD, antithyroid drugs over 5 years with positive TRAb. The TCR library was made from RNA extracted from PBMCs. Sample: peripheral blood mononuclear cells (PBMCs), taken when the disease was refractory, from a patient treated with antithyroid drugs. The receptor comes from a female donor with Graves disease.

DNA of the CDR3: TGTGCCAGCAGTGAAGCGGGGGGCGATCAGCCCCAGCATTTT. As protein: CASSEAGGDQPQHF. The chain links TRBV6-1 to TRBJ1-5; D is perhaps TRBD1 (6 bases). Germline CDR1 is MNHNS and CDR2 is SASEGT. The CDR3 runs to 14 residues. The V end was cut by 0 bases, the J end by 5 bases, with 8 bases between.